This is a list of T cell receptor beta chains from one sample in a study of T cell responses to AZD1222 COVID-19 vaccine. Generated by immunoSEQ multiplex PCR, the TCRdb table keeps only in-frame clones and is missing some. The sample comprises fewer than 130,000 clones, roughly 93% of which are singletons, and approximately 2.8% rests with the top ten. The source material was peripheral blood, sampled 28 days after the second AZD1222 dose. The receptors come from an adult who received the AZD1222 COVID-19 vaccine. The CDR3 runs from the conserved cysteine through the conserved F or W. D genes are given only for firm matches. The listing skips clone size in some rows; elsewhere it reads once, few, many or a size class.

j_gene | d_gene | v_gene | abundance | CDR3nt | CDR3aa
TRBJ1-1 | NA | TRBV19 | NA | TGTGCCAGCGATCGCTTAGGGGCTGGGAACACTGAAGCTTTCTTT | CASDRLGAGNTEAFF
TRBJ2-7 | TRBD1 | TRBV11-3 | NA | TGTGCCAGCAGCTTAACCGGGACAGGGGCCTACGAGCAGTACTTC | CASSLTGTGAYEQYF
TRBJ1-2 | NA | TRBV2 | NA | TGTGCCAGCAGTGACACTAGAGTAGGGTCGGCTGGCTACACCTTC | CASSDTRVGSAGYTF
TRBJ1-2 | NA | TRBV6-5 | NA | TGTGCCAGCAGTTACTCAGGGGGTGGCTACACCTTC | CASSYSGGGYTF
TRBJ2-1 | TRBD1 | TRBV27 | NA | TGTGCCAGCACGACAGGGGAGAGCTTGAGCAATGAGCAGTTCTTC | CASTTGESLSNEQFF
TRBJ2-1 | NA | TRBV12-5 | NA | TGTGCTAGTGTAGGGGACGGTTACAATGAGCAGTTCTTC | CASVGDGYNEQFF
TRBJ2-7 | TRBD2 | TRBV7-9 | NA | TGTGCCAGCAGCCGGGGACTAGCGGGGGTCTACGAGCAGTACTTC | CASSRGLAGVYEQYF
TRBJ1-1 | NA | TRBV3-1/TRBV3-2 | once | TGTGCCAGCAGCAAGGGGGGGCAAAACACTGAAGCTTTCTTT | CASSKGGQNTEAFF
TRBJ2-3 | NA | TRBV4-2 | NA | TGTGCCAGCAGCCAAGACGGGACGAGACCAGATACGCAGTATTTT | CASSQDGTRPDTQYF
TRBJ1-1 | NA | TRBV12-3/TRBV12-4 | NA | TGTGCCAGCAGACGACAAGGGGCCCTTCCCGCTTTCTTT | CASRRQGALPAFF
TRBJ1-4 | NA | TRBV5-1 | NA | TGCGCCAGCAGCTCGGGACCGCCTAATGAAAAACTGTTTTTT | CASSSGPPNEKLFF
TRBJ2-4 | TRBD1 | TRBV7-9 | once | TGTGCCAGCAGCTTAGCCCAGAGGGGGACAGGGGGGAACATTCAGTACTTC | CASSLAQRGTGGNIQYF
TRBJ1-2 | NA | TRBV6-5 | NA | TGTGCCAGCAGTTACGAAGGTGAAGGGTATGGCTACACCTTC | CASSYEGEGYGYTF
TRBJ1-4 | NA | TRBV5-1 | NA | TGCGCCAGCAGCTTAGGACCTTCGTCGGGGACAACTAATGAAAAACTGTTTTTT | CASSLGPSSGTTNEKLFF
TRBJ2-7 | NA | TRBV25-1 | NA | TGTGCCAGCAGTGACGCAGGACCCGGAGGCAGTACCTACGAGCAGTACTTC | CASSDAGPGGSTYEQYF
TRBJ1-5 | NA | TRBV6-5 | NA | TGTGCCAGCAGTTACTCTCTTGGGTATCAGCCCCAGCATTTT | CASSYSLGYQPQHF
TRBJ2-5 | NA | TRBV6-6 | once | TGTGCCAGCAGAGTCGGGGCCCTCCAAGAGACCCAGTACTTC | CASRVGALQETQYF
TRBJ1-6 | TRBD1 | TRBV5-8 | NA | TGTGCCAGCAGCTTGGTCTTTCTGGGACAGTATAATTCACCCCTCCACTTT | CASSLVFLGQYNSPLHF
TRBJ1-5 | TRBD1 | TRBV12-3/TRBV12-4 | NA | TGTGCCAGCAGAGGACAGGGAGACCAGCCCCAGCATTTT | CASRGQGDQPQHF
TRBJ1-2 | NA | TRBV27 | NA | TGTGCCAGCAGTTTTCTGGGAAGCTATGGCTACACCTTC | CASSFLGSYGYTF
TRBJ1-2 | NA | TRBV21-1 | NA | TGTGCCAGCAGCAAATTTTACAGCTATGGCTACACCTTC | CASSKFYSYGYTF
TRBJ1-1 | NA | TRBV15 | NA | TGTGCCACCAGCAGACGGTACACTGAAGCTTTCTTT | CATSRRYTEAFF
TRBJ1-5 | NA | TRBV4-1 | once | TGCGCCAGCAGCCAAGAGACTGGCGCTGCTCGGCCCCAGCATTTT | CASSQETGAARPQHF
TRBJ1-1 | NA | TRBV10-3 | NA | TGTGCCATCAGTGAGAAAAATACCGGGCGCGCAGGGTATTTGAACACTGAAGCTTTCTTT | CAISEKNTGRAGYLNTEAFF
TRBJ1-3 | NA | TRBV4-1 | NA | TGCGCCAGCAGCCAAGGGAATGGAAACACCATATATTTT | CASSQGNGNTIYF
TRBJ1-6 | TRBD1 | TRBV10-1 | NA | TGCGCCAGCAGCCGAGGGGGCTTGGGAAATTCACCCCTCCACTTT | CASSRGGLGNSPLHF
TRBJ2-5 | NA | TRBV11-1 | NA | TGTGCCAGCAGCCGAAACATCCAAGAGACCCAGTACTTC | CASSRNIQETQYF
TRBJ1-2 | NA | TRBV11-2 | NA | TGTGCCAGCAGCTTAGTCGGCAGGGGAGGCTATGGCTACACCTTC | CASSLVGRGGYGYTF
TRBJ2-7 | NA | TRBV6-2/TRBV6-3 | NA | TGTGCCAGCAGCCTCAGGTACGAGCAGTACTTC | CASSLRYEQYF
TRBJ1-1 | NA | TRBV29-1 | NA | TGCAGCGTTGGGTTCAGCGGTGAAGCTTTCTTT | CSVGFSGEAFF
TRBJ1-2 | NA | TRBV10-1 | once | TGCGCCAGCAGTGAGTTCGGTAGTCAGCGCGGTGGCTACACCTTC | CASSEFGSQRGGYTF
TRBJ1-2 | NA | TRBV5-1 | NA | TGCGCCAGCAGCCCCGGACCGGGGCGCGGCTATGGCTACACCTTC | CASSPGPGRGYGYTF
TRBJ2-4 | TRBD1 | TRBV6-1 | NA | TGTGCCAGCATTGAGGACAGGGTGGGATTTATAGCCAAAAACATTCAGTACTTC | CASIEDRVGFIAKNIQYF
TRBJ1-2 | TRBD1 | TRBV11-2 | NA | TGTGCCAGCAGTTTAATGGACAGGGCGAACTATGGCTACACCTTC | CASSLMDRANYGYTF
TRBJ1-2 | TRBD1 | TRBV7-8 | NA | TGTGCCAGCAGCCACGGACAGGGAGCCTATGGCTACACCTTC | CASSHGQGAYGYTF
TRBJ1-2 | NA | TRBV5-4 | few | TGTGCCAGCAGCTTGGGTCCAGAAGCCAACTATGGCTACACCTTC | CASSLGPEANYGYTF
TRBJ1-6 | NA | TRBV27 | once | TGTGCCAGCACCGCCAACCGAAGGTCGCCTTATAATTCACCCCTCCACTTT | CASTANRRSPYNSPLHF
TRBJ1-6 | NA | TRBV3-1/TRBV3-2 | NA | TGTGCCAGCAGCCAAGGAAGGCAGGGTGGTTCACCCCTCCACTTT | CASSQGRQGGSPLHF
TRBJ1-2 | TRBD1 | TRBV7-9 | NA | TGTGCCAGCAGCTTAGCATCAATGGGACAGGGAGGCGGCAACTATGGCTACACCTTC | CASSLASMGQGGGNYGYTF
TRBJ1-5 | NA | TRBV5-5 | NA | TGTGCCAGCAGCTCCGCAAGGAACCAGCCCCAGCATTTT | CASSSARNQPQHF
TRBJ1-3 | NA | TRBV13 | NA | TGTGCCAGCAGCTTGGCTGGTGGAAACACCATATATTTT | CASSLAGGNTIYF
TRBJ2-7 | TRBD2 | TRBV14 | NA | TGTGCCAGCAGCCCCCAGTTGGGAGCGGGAGGGCCCTACGAGCAGTACTTC | CASSPQLGAGGPYEQYF
TRBJ2-7 | NA | TRBV19 | NA | TGTGCCAGTAGTGCGCTCCTAGGTTTTTACGAGCAGTACTTC | CASSALLGFYEQYF
TRBJ2-7 | TRBD2 | TRBV5-4 | NA | TGTGCCAGCAGCTTGGGTAGCGGGATTGTGGATTACGAGCAGTACTTC | CASSLGSGIVDYEQYF
TRBJ2-1 | NA | TRBV29-1 | NA | TGCAGCGTTCGGTACAATGAGCAGTTCTTC | CSVRYNEQFF